The 14 T cell receptor beta chains below were found in one sample sequenced in a study of T cell changes during pregnancy in multiple sclerosis. Method: immunoSEQ multiplex PCR; TCRdb's copy keeps in-frame clones and lacks some. The sample has over 40,000 clones; roughly 90% are singletons. The material sequenced was CD4+ T cells from peripheral blood mononuclear cells, taken in the second trimester of pregnancy. The receptors derive from a female donor with multiple sclerosis, enrolled in a pregnancy study.

The V gene is TRBV6-1, the J gene TRBJ2-7; TRBD2 aligns across 11 bases. Germline loops: CDR1 MNHNS, CDR2 SASEGT. The CDR3 is 15 residues long. V lost 6 bases and J lost 2; bases outside the gene matches: 6. Here the CDR3 reads CASRETSGAPYEQYF. The DNA of the CDR3 is TGTGCCAGCAGAGAGACTAGCGGGGCCCCCTACGAGCAGTACTTC.

This chain links TRBV5-1 with TRBJ2-2, with D hard to call. Germline values: CDR1 SGHRS, CDR2 YFSETQ. The CDR3 consists of 15 residues. V lost 0 bases and J 1 base, leaving 7 bases between the germline ends. The CDR3 loop is CASSLARKNTGELFF. The CDR3 DNA reads TGCGCCAGCAGCTTGGCCCGTAAGAACACCGGGGAGCTGTTTTTT.

V usage is TRBV19 and J usage is TRBJ1-2; D gene uncertain. CDR3 length: 13 amino acids. The V and J ends lost 3 bases and 1 base respectively, with 6 bases between them. The germline V gene has CDR1 LNHDA and CDR2 SQIVND (reference sequence). CDR3 amino acids: CASSIRINYGYTF. CDR3 in DNA: TGTGCCAGTAGTATTCGTATTAACTATGGCTACACCTTC.

The chain uses TRBV7-2 and TRBJ2-1, with 7 bases that match TRBD2. The CDR3 length is 14 residues. The V and J ends lost 7 bases and 10 bases, in that order; junction bases with no gene match: 13. CDR1 SGHTA and CDR2 FQGNSA come from the germline V gene. CDR3 in DNA: TGTGCCAGCACCGAAGCGGGATCAGCGGCCGAGCAGTTCTTC. Its protein is CASTEAGSAAEQFF.

By frequency in the sample, this clone is medium-sized. This chain uses TRBV7-2 with TRBJ2-7; a weak D match, TRBD1 (6 bases). Trimming pared 7 bases from V and 3 bases from J, leaving 16 bases between. Germline V gene data show CDR1 as SGHTA and CDR2 as FQGNSA. The CDR3 runs to 14 residues. The CDR3 DNA reads TGTGCCAGCACCTCGAACAGGGTCAGCTACGAGCAGTACTTC. This encodes CASTSNRVSYEQYF.

The CDR3 DNA is TGTGCCAGTAGTACCTCGACAGGGACTGGAAACACCATATATTTT. Translation: CASSTSTGTGNTIYF. The chain links TRBV19 to TRBJ1-3; 7 positions agree with TRBD1. The CDR3 loop spans 15 amino acids. Trimming cost V 4 bases and J 2 bases; bases outside gene matches: 5. Germline CDR1 and CDR2: LNHDA and SQIVND (reference sequence).

This chain uses TRBV4-3 with TRBJ1-2, with 7 positions matching TRBD1. V was clipped by 1 base and J by 1 base; unmatched bases: 6. Germline assignment: CDR1 LGHNA and CDR2 YSLEER. The CDR3 has 16 amino acids. The CDR3 loop reads CASSQGSTGDNYGYTF. The CDR3 nucleotides are TGCGCCAGCAGCCAAGGCTCAACAGGGGATAACTATGGCTACACCTTC.

V and J are TRBV28 and TRBJ1-5, with D possibly being TRBD1 (5 bases). CDR3 length: 16 amino acids. V was cut by 5 bases and J by 2 bases, with 16 bases left in between. Germline V gene sequence: CDR1 MDHEN, CDR2 SYDVKM. The CDR3 DNA sequence: TGTGCCAGCAGTACTCCGGGGGGAAGGGGCAATCAGCCCCAGCATTTT. Translating gives CASSTPGGRGNQPQHF.

The V gene is TRBV5-6, the J gene TRBJ2-3; the D is unclear. The CDR3 is made up of 14 amino acids. V lost 0 bases and J lost 0, with 5 bases in between. The germline V gene encodes CDR1 SGHDT and CDR2 YYEEEE. CDR3 coding DNA: TGTGCCAGCAGCTTGGACTTAAGCACAGATACGCAGTATTTT. Translated: CASSLDLSTDTQYF. Together with reference TRBV5-6 and TRBJ2-3, the CDR3 gives the full variable domain: DAGVTQSPTHLIKTRGQQVTLRCSPKSGHDTVSWYQQALGQGPQFIFQYYEEEERQRGNFPDRFSGHQFPNYSSELNVNALLLGDSALYLCASSLDLSTDTQYFGPGTRLTVL.

This rearrangement joins TRBV27 to TRBJ2-2, with 7 bases matching TRBD1. Germline assignment: CDR1 MNHEY and CDR2 SMNVEV (reference sequence). The CDR3 spans 16 residues. J was trimmed by 0 bases and V by 6 bases; bases with no gene match: 7. The CDR3 protein is CASRRPGQANTGELFF. CDR3 DNA: TGTGCCAGCAGGAGGCCTGGACAGGCGAACACCGGGGAGCTGTTTTTT.

The chain joins TRBV6-1 to TRBJ1-1; 7 bases fit TRBD1. The length of the CDR3 is 15 residues. With V trimmed by 4 bases and J by 1 base, 6 bases remained unmatched. From germline, CDR1 is MNHNS and CDR2 SASEGT. Here the CDR3 reads CASSVDRAGNTEAFF. Written as DNA, the CDR3 is TGTGCCAGCAGTGTCGACAGGGCGGGGAACACTGAAGCTTTCTTT.

This clone was counted a single time. This chain uses TRBV9 with TRBJ2-4, with 12 bases identical to TRBD1. The CDR3 is 16 residues long. V was clipped by 2 bases and J by 2 bases; unmatched bases: 2. Germline CDR1 SGDLS, CDR2 YYNGEE. CDR3 coding DNA: TGTGCCAGCAGCGTGGGACAGGGGGCGACCAAAAACATTCAGTACTTC. Translating gives CASSVGQGATKNIQYF.

The V and J genes are TRBV7-8 and TRBJ2-1; 14 positions agree with TRBD2. Germline V gene data show CDR1 as SGHVS and CDR2 as FQNEAQ. This CDR3 is built from 15 residues. After removal of 5 bases from V and 8 bases from J, the junction contained 5 bases not matched to a gene. CDR3: CASSPGTSGSYEQFF. Written as DNA, the CDR3 is TGTGCCAGCAGCCCCGGGACTAGCGGGAGCTATGAGCAGTTCTTC.

This chain uses TRBV27 with TRBJ2-5; D is possibly TRBD1 (6 bases). The CDR3 has 16 residues. The germline gives CDR1 MNHEY, CDR2 SMNVEV (reference sequence). The V gene lost 4 bases and the J gene lost 2 bases, with 17 bases spanning the gap. Here the CDR3 reads CASSSYRATPQETQYF. In DNA form, the CDR3 reads TGTGCCAGCAGTTCCTACAGGGCAACTCCGCAAGAGACCCAGTACTTC.